This TCR beta chain was captured in a study of STAT5B mutations in CD4+ large granular lymphocyte leukemia. Overall study results and limits: Around 25% of private leukemic clonotypes occurred rarely in other patients' non-leukemic repertoires.

Sequencing used immunoSEQ multiplex PCR; TCRdb keeps in-frame clones, though not all of them. Of about 25,000 clones listed, 74% are singletons. Trimming took 3 bases from V and 7 from J; bases not matched to a gene: 9. In germline, CDR1 is SGHRS, CDR2 YFSETQ. This CDR3 contains 15 residues. Control samples were healthy donors' buffy coats. A note on this clone: Its antigen is unidentified.

This chain joins TRBV5-1 and TRBJ2-7; 11 bases align to TRBD2. The sequenced material came from CD4+ T cells from blood buffy coats. The clonotype comes from a human donor in good health. CDR3 loop: CASSSTTSGTREQYF. DNA for the CDR3: TGCGCCAGCAGCTCCACGACTAGCGGGACCAGGGAGCAGTACTTC.